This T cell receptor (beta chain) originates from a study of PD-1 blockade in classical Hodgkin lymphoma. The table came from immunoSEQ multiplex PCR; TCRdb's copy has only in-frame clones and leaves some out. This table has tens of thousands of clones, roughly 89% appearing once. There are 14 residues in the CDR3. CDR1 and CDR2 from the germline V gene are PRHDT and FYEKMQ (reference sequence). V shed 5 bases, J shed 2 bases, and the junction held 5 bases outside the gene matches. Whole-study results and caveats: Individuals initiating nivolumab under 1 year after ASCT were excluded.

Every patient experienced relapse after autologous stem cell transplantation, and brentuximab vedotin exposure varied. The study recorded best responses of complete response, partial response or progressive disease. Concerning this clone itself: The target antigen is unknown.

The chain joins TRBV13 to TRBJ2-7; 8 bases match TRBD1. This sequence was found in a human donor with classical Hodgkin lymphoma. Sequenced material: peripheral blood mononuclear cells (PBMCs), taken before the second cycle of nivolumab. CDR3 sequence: CASSPDRGTYEQYF. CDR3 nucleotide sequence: TGTGCCAGCAGCCCCGACAGGGGAACCTACGAGCAGTACTTC.